Sequencing of this T cell receptor beta chain was carried out in a study of blood T cell repertoires in COVID-19. Looking at the study overall: Spain, Italy and the United States supplied samples that represented acute and convalescent COVID-19. Sample material is recorded as cDNA or gDNA derived from T cells, B-cell-depleted T cells, or PBMCs.

Trimming took off 3 bases at V and 0 bases at J, with 12 bases between the two ends. Looked up from germline, CDR1 is MDHEN and CDR2 is SYDVKM. The CDR3 contains 15 residues. As processed by the authors: Amplification of reference gene primers was used by the study to estimate nucleated cell counts. Method: immunoSEQ multiplex PCR; TCRdb's copy keeps in-frame clones and lacks some. Clonal size and the V and J genes are those of that table, whereas D and trimming came from the DNA. This table has hundreds of thousands of clones, more than 80% appearing once. Researchers sorted participants into cohorts using their self-reported clinical history.

Sequenced material: PBMCs or T cells enriched from blood (not recorded which). The sequence was collected from a man between 18 and 29 years old who had recovered from COVID-19. The rearrangement links TRBV28 to TRBJ2-7, with a tentative D call TRBD1 (6 bases). CDR3 nucleotides: TGTGCCAGCAGTTTGGGGACACCTGTCTCCTACGAGCAGTACTTC. As protein: CASSLGTPVSYEQYF.